This section outlines one T cell receptor beta chain sequence together with its context. The target antigen is unknown. The sample is drawn from a study of shared clonotypes between healthy human individuals. Study findings and constraints: Sequencing depth was a factor that was expected to affect clonotype sharing among donors. Memory subsets generally showed smaller estimated richness than naive subsets did.

CDR1 is SGHRS and CDR2 is YFSETQ in the germline V gene. This CDR3 is built from 19 residues. Trimming took 0 bases from V and 1 from J; bases not matched to a gene: 14. This table comes from immunoSEQ multiplex PCR, and its TCRdb copy is limited to in-frame clones, with some not included. The top ten clones hold roughly 0.35% of a sample with under 1,900,000 clones, about 98.5% of them seen once. From CD4+ cells came CD45RA+ naive and CD45RA-negative memory subsets. The receptor was derived from a man in his thirties or forties in good health. The chain recombines TRBV5-1 with TRBJ1-2, with 8 bases fitting TRBD1. The sample consisted of naive CD4+ T cells sorted from blood. As for subset: CD45RA+ positively selected. CDR3 protein: CASSLGLGQGPQYNYGYTF. The CDR3 nucleotides read TGCGCCAGCAGCTTGGGACTCGGACAGGGACCACAATATAACTATGGCTACACCTTC. The full variable domain, in which reference TRBV5-1 and TRBJ1-2 provide the parts outside the CDR3, is KAGVTQTPRYLIKTRGQQVTLSCSPISGHRSVSWYQQTPGQGLQFLFEYFSETQRNKGNFPGRFSGRQFSNSRSEMNVSTLELGDSALYLCASSLGLGQGPQYNYGYTFGSGTRLTVV.